This T cell receptor beta chain was observed in a study of shared clonotypes between healthy human individuals (dated by TCRdb to 2020 to 2022). Study-wide context: A couple of women and a few men aged 18 to 49 years were included in the cohort. For each donor, CD4 naive and CD4 memory were each run on three plates, CD8 naive on two plates, and CD8 memory on one plate. Between about 0.8 and 9.5 billion PBMCs per donor were obtained by leukapheresis. To estimate repertoire size and how much clonotype sharing occurs between individuals, the study deeply sequenced the blood TCR repertoires of 5 or 6 healthy adults. To increase sequencing depth and limit assay-specific biases, different laboratories used diverse techniques to prepare libraries and sequence TCR repertoires. The research as a whole found: Based on pairwise subsampling, the degree of clonotype sharing among donors was expected to be affected by sequencing depth. Incomplete sequencing was indicated by rarefaction of sorted-subset datasets, despite the large sequencing depth. Sharing across a handful of donors was observed for approximately 5% of naive CD4, over 3% of naive CD8, 2% to 2.5% of memory CD4, and roughly 0.4% of memory CD8 clonotypes. Naive subsets generally had larger estimated clonotype richness than memory subsets did. Clonotypes shared by all four sorted-subset donors showed higher generation probabilities than non-shared clonotypes. Only blood was sampled, and tissue TCR repertoires likely differ from those in blood. Because the study included a small number of donors, the genetic and exposure-history diversity represented was limited.

Concerning this clone: The specificity of this receptor is unknown. Base qualities are missing; no much larger clone stands one base away.

CDR1 and CDR2, looked up from the germline V gene, are SNHLY and FYNNEI. From the cysteine up to the phenylalanine, the CDR3 has a length of 15 residues. The retained sequence is limited to the CDR3, 45 bases, with the frame set at the first base. Here V drops 7 bases and J drops 4 bases, and the junction holds 8 bases not matched to any gene. The donors were healthy, HIV-negative adults with no recently reported acute infections or vaccinations. Every donor was a Caucasian adult living in Nashville, Tennessee, USA. CD4+ T cells were enriched by magnetic negative selection, after which naive cells were positively selected on CD45RA and the negative fraction was taken as the memory subset. Blood was collected by leukapheresis, and PBMCs were isolated by Ficoll-Histopaque density gradient centrifugation and then cryopreserved in liquid nitrogen vapor phase. Purity and quantity of every magnetically sorted T cell population were checked by analytical flow cytometry. From each sorted fraction, genomic DNA was isolated and quantified by UV absorbance on a Nanodrop 2000c.

TCR CDR3 regions were amplified from genomic DNA by multiplex PCR using the deep immunoSEQ assay. For each cell subset, the extracted genomic DNA was distributed evenly across all wells of several immunoSEQ 96-well plates, and each plate served as one replicate. For sorted subsets, 150 to 250 ng of genomic DNA, equivalent to around 29,000 T cell genomes, went into each replicate PCR. Purified libraries were measured with a Qubit 3.0 fluorometer, size-checked on a Bioanalyzer 2100, and measured again with the KAPA Library Quantification kit. Each immunoSEQ 96-well plate was sequenced on its own single-read 150-cycle Illumina NextSeq 550 flow cell. On the authors' methods: Because the immunoSEQ output included only junctional sequences and no quality scores, the filtering could not be the same as the filtering used for full-length reads. Sequences were annotated with PyIR, a Python wrapper for IgBLAST v1.9, using IMGT germline references to assign V/J genes and CDR3. Reads were removed for weak V/J assignments (E-value above 1e-6), missing CDR3, stop codons, out-of-frame junctions, or ambiguous translated residues. A V3J clonotype was defined by an identical inferred V gene, J gene, and CDR3 amino acid sequence. To compute the percentage overlap between repertoires, the number of shared unique clonotypes was divided by the size of the smaller repertoire. Repertoire richness was assessed with RTK rarefaction, the Chao1 estimator, and Recon v2.1 estimates of unobserved clonotypes. Generation probabilities for all TCRbeta clonotypes obtained by the gDNA method from a handful of donors were computed using OLGA. Entries here come from immuneACCESS through TCRdb and include only in-frame sequences with V and J called. Some clones fail to appear in such tables; in the studies checked, an unresolved V gene covers under half of the shortfall, and the cause of the remainder is unknown. The DNA was the basis for D and trimming; V, J and clone size are from that table. This sample holds 2 million to 2.5 million clones; around 90% were observed only once. Of the sample, approximately 0.39% falls within the top ten clones.

The sequenced material came from naive CD4+ T cells from PBMCs. The cell subset or site label here, explained by the study, means: CD45RA+ positively selected. This receptor was obtained from a man younger than 30 in good health. Some clones in this sample may be carry-over from other donors' samples. This receptor chain uses TRBV2 and TRBJ2-2; 8 middle bases align to TRBD2. In nucleotides, the sequence is TGTGCCAGCAAGGTCGGACTAGCTCTCACCGGGGAGCTGTTTTTT. Translated, it reads CASKVGLALTGELFF. Joined to the reference TRBV2 and TRBJ2-2 proteins, this CDR3 gives the full variable domain: EPEVTQTPSHQVTQMGQEVILRCVPISNHLYFYWYRQILGQKVEFLVSFYNNEISEKSEIFDDQFSVERPDGSNFTLKIRSTKLEDSAMYFCASKVGLALTGELFFGEGSRLTVL.